Each of the 9 T cell receptor beta chains below was sequenced from the same sample in a study of T cell repertoires in cytomegalovirus infection. A single record per CDR3 protein comes from TCRdb applying MiXCR to the reads. The sample lists around 530,000 distinct CDR3 sequences, about a quarter occurring once. The sample was PBMCs. The origin of the receptors is a human donor in good health (CMV status not recorded). Some clones in this sample may be carry-over from other donors' samples.

This clonotype was seen a few times. The V gene is TRBV7-9, the J gene TRBJ2-3; possible D gene TRBD2, 5 bases. The germline V gene encodes CDR1 SEHNR and CDR2 FQNEAQ (reference sequence). The CDR3 has 13 residues. Trimming removed 11 bases from V and 0 bases from J, with 12 bases in between. The CDR3 DNA follows: TGTGCCTGCCGGGAAACCAGCACAGATACGCAGTATTTT. Amino acid sequence: CACRETSTDTQYF.

The V and J genes are TRBV19 and TRBJ2-3; TRBD2 aligns across 8 bases. This CDR3 has 16 residues. Per germline, CDR1 LNHDA and CDR2 SQIVND (reference sequence). V was clipped by 5 bases and J by 4 bases; unmatched bases: 11. CDR3 DNA sequence: TGTGCCAGTAGTCCGCCCCCGGGACTAGTGCCAGATACGCAGTATTTT. This sequence encodes CASSPPPGLVPDTQYF.

This clonotype was counted between two and nine times. The chain links TRBV7-2 to TRBJ2-3, with a tentative D call TRBD1 (6 bases). V lost 1 base and J lost 4, with 12 bases in between. The CDR3 loop spans 15 amino acids. Germline CDR1 reads SGHTA; CDR2 reads FQGNSA. CDR3 protein: CASSLESGVSDTQYF. CDR3 nucleotides: TGTGCCAGCAGCTTAGAGTCAGGGGTTTCAGATACGCAGTATTTT. The entire variable domain, with the rest obtained from reference TRBV7-2 and TRBJ2-3, is as follows: GAGVSQSPSNKVTEKGKDVELRCDPISGHTALYWYRQSLGQGLEFLIYFQGNSAPDKSGLPSDRFSAERTGGSVSTLTIQRTQQEDSAVYLCASSLESGVSDTQYFGPGTRLTVL.

In its sample, this clonotype was seen many times. V and J are TRBV7-2 and TRBJ2-7; D unresolved. The ends were cut back, 5 bases at V and 7 bases at J, with 12 bases in the middle. CDR1 SGHTA and CDR2 FQGNSA come from the germline V gene. This CDR3 contains 12 residues. CDR3: CASSPTSGEQYV. The CDR3 nucleotides read TGTGCCAGCAGCCCTACGTCCGGGGAGCAGTACGTC.

CDR3 in amino acids: CASSEVAGATDTQYF. The CDR3 DNA sequence: TGTGCCAGCAGTGAGGTAGCGGGAGCCACAGATACGCAGTATTTT. The V gene is TRBV6-4, the J gene TRBJ2-3; 9 positions match TRBD2. The CDR3 covers 15 residues. In germline, CDR1 is MRHNA, CDR2 SNTAGT. With V trimmed by 3 bases and J by 2 bases, 3 bases remained unmatched.

This clonotype was seen only once. The chain employs TRBV20-1 and TRBJ2-5; TRBD1 matches at 7 bases. In germline, CDR1 is DFQATT, CDR2 SNEGSKA (reference sequence). With 6 bases clipped from V and 1 base from J, the junction kept 8 bases outside the gene matches. The CDR3 loop spans 14 amino acids. The CDR3 sequence: CSARPTGTQETQYF. The CDR3 region has the DNA TGCAGTGCAAGGCCGACAGGGACCCAAGAGACCCAGTACTTC.

This chain joins TRBV20-1 and TRBJ2-7, with D possibly being TRBD2 (6 bases). Germline loops: CDR1 DFQATT, CDR2 SNEGSKA (reference sequence). The V and J ends lost 5 bases and 3 bases respectively, with 20 bases between them. This CDR3 has 15 residues. The CDR3 DNA reads as TGCAGTGCTGGTGATTGGGGGACTTTCAACTACGAGCAGTACTTC. Translation gives CSAGDWGTFNYEQYF.

V usage is TRBV7-9 and J usage is TRBJ1-5, with a weak D call TRBD1 (5 bases). The germline CDR1 and CDR2 sequences are SEHNR and FQNEAQ (reference sequence). CDR3 length equals 14 residues. The V gene lost 4 bases and the J gene lost 2 bases, with 9 bases spanning the gap. DNA of the CDR3: TGTGCCAGCAGCTCAGGGCCAGGCAATCAGCCCCAGCATTTT. Its protein product is CASSSGPGNQPQHF.

This clonotype occurred a few times. The chain links TRBV4-1 to TRBJ2-1; TRBD2 matches at 11 bases. Germline CDR1 MGHRA, CDR2 YSYEKL. The V and J ends lost 0 bases and 9 bases, in that order; junction bases with no gene match: 10. CDR3 length equals 17 residues. CDR3 sequence reads: CASSQDPGLAGLSEQFF. The CDR3 region has the DNA TGCGCCAGCAGCCAAGATCCCGGACTAGCGGGTCTCTCTGAGCAGTTCTTC.